The 12 T cell receptor beta chains listed next were all sequenced from one sample in a study of blood T cell repertoires in COVID-19. Profiling relied on immunoSEQ multiplex PCR, and the TCRdb table lists in-frame clones only, not all of them. The data contain about 180,000 clones, roughly 81% of them singletons. The sample taken for sequencing was peripheral blood. The receptors shown here come from a woman older than 75 with COVID-19, enrolled during active disease.

The chain carries TRBV11-3 and TRBJ1-4; the D gene is possibly TRBD1 (5 bases). The CDR3 has 14 residues. V was trimmed by 1 base and J by 8 bases, leaving 11 bases between them. Germline CDR1 SGHNT, CDR2 YENEEA. The CDR3 spells CASSLGGSYEKLFF. CDR3 sequence (DNA): TGTGCCAGCAGCTTAGGGGGCAGTTACGAAAAACTGTTTTTT.

This clone showed up just once. The CDR3 region is CASSSDSYGQETQYF. The DNA for the CDR3 is TGTGCCAGCAGCTCCGACTCGTATGGACAAGAGACCCAGTACTTC. The rearrangement joins TRBV7-2 to TRBJ2-5; D remains ambiguous. This CDR3 comprises 15 residues. The V end lost 4 bases, the J end lost 2 bases, and 14 bases lay between the germline ends. Looked up from germline, CDR1 is SGHTA and CDR2 is FQGNSA.

The gene calls are TRBV6-1 and TRBJ2-7, with 7 positions matching TRBD2. Unmatched junction bases numbered 5, after V lost 3 bases and J lost 3 bases. Germline V gene lookup returns CDR1 MNHNS and CDR2 SASEGT. The CDR3 spans 14 residues. The CDR3 reads CASSDGLAVYEQYF. CDR3 coding DNA: TGTGCCAGCAGTGACGGGCTAGCGGTCTACGAGCAGTACTTC.

This clone was seen a few times. The CDR3 nucleotides are TGTGCCAGCAGCCCATCCCAGGTCGAGCAGTACTTC. As protein: CASSPSQVEQYF. The genes are TRBV11-1 and TRBJ2-7; D is unresolved. Germline values: CDR1 SGHAT, CDR2 FQDESV (reference sequence). Between the trimmed V and J ends, which lost 5 bases and 6 bases, there was a span of 11 bases. The CDR3 covers 12 residues.

In its sample, this clone was seen once. V and J are TRBV28 and TRBJ1-6, with unresolved D. CDR1 is MDHEN, CDR2 SYDVKM, per germline. Deletions cut 7 bases from V and 0 bases from J, with 10 bases between. This CDR3 contains 15 residues. DNA for the CDR3: TGTGCCAGCACCCTCCGGGACTCCTATAATTCACCCCTCCACTTT. It is translated as CASTLRDSYNSPLHF.

As DNA, the CDR3 is TGTGCCAGCAGCTTGGTTCTAGCGGGGGGCCCCGATACGCAGTATTTT. This encodes CASSLVLAGGPDTQYF. V gene TRBV5-4 combines with J gene TRBJ2-3; 11 bases are a match to TRBD2. The CDR3 contains 16 residues. V was pared by 0 bases and J by 6 bases, with 6 bases of the junction left unmatched. Germline lookup yields CDR1 SGHNT and CDR2 YYREEE (reference sequence).

This chain connects TRBV10-3 to TRBJ1-5; D might be TRBD1 (6 bases). Trimming pared 3 bases from V and 1 base from J, leaving 10 bases between. Germline V gives CDR1 ENHRY, CDR2 SYGVKD. The CDR3 is 15 residues long. CDR3 sequence: CAISDAGDSNQPQHF. The DNA of the CDR3 is TGTGCCATCAGTGACGCAGGGGACAGCAATCAGCCCCAGCATTTT.

V gene TRBV7-2 combines with J gene TRBJ2-7; a weak D match, TRBD1 (6 bases). The V gene lost 1 base and the J gene lost 2 bases, with 12 bases spanning the gap. The germline gives CDR1 SGHTA, CDR2 FQGNSA. CDR3 length: 15 residues. The CDR3 coding sequence is TGTGCCAGCAGCTTAGGACAGGCTATGCCCTACGAGCAGTACTTC. Amino acids: CASSLGQAMPYEQYF.

This chain links TRBV6-5 with TRBJ2-1; D remains unclear. Germline CDR1 reads MNHEY; CDR2 reads SVGAGI. CDR3 size: 14 residues. The V end was cut by 7 bases, the J end by 2 bases, with 12 bases between. The DNA of the CDR3 is TGTGCCAGCACTTCGAGAGCGACCTACAATGAGCAGTTCTTC. Protein product: CASTSRATYNEQFF.

This clone appeared a single time. The chain carries TRBV5-1 and TRBJ1-2; 7 nucleotides align to TRBD1. In germline, CDR1 is SGHRS, CDR2 YFSETQ. This CDR3 contains 14 residues. The V segment lost 4 bases and the J segment 7 bases; nucleotides outside the gene matches: 10. CDR3 nucleotides: TGCGCCAGCAGCCTTACGACAGGGACCGCTGGCTACACCTTC. It translates to CASSLTTGTAGYTF. Variable domain in full (rest from reference TRBV5-1 and TRBJ1-2): KAGVTQTPRYLIKTRGQQVTLSCSPISGHRSVSWYQQTPGQGLQFLFEYFSETQRNKGNFPGRFSGRQFSNSRSEMNVSTLELGDSALYLCASSLTTGTAGYTFGSGTRLTVV.

The V gene is TRBV12-5, the J gene TRBJ2-3, with TRBD2 as a possible D gene (6 bases). V was cut by 6 bases and J by 2 bases, with 15 bases left in between. The CDR3 extends over 15 amino acids. Germline CDR1 reads LGHNT; CDR2 reads FRNRAP. This CDR3 is CASGEGASPTDTQYF. DNA for the CDR3: TGTGCTAGTGGGGAGGGCGCCTCTCCCACAGATACGCAGTATTTT.

This rearrangement joins TRBV20-1 to TRBJ1-1, with D maybe TRBD1 (5 bases). The CDR3 has 11 residues. Germline V gene lookup returns CDR1 DFQATT and CDR2 SNEGSKA (reference sequence). CDR3 bases: TGCAGCAGGGTTGGGAACACTGAAGCTTTCTTT. Its translation is CSRVGNTEAFF.